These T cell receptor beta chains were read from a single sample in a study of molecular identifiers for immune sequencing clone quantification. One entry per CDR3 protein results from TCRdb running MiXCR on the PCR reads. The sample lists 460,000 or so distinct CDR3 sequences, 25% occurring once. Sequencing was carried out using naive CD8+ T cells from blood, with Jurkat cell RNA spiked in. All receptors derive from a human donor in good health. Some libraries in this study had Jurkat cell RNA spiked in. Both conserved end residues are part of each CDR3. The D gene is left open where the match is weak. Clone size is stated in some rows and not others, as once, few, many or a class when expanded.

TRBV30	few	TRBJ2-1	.	CAWSSASSEREQFF	TGTGCCTGGAGCTCCGCCTCTAGCGAGAGGGAGCAGTTCTTC
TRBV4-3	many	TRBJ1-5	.	CASSQDGNQPQHF	TGCGCCAGCAGCCAGGACGGTAATCAGCCCCAGCATTTT
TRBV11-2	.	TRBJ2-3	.	CASSPLDTLGTDTQYF	TGTGCCAGCAGCCCCCTGGACACTTTGGGCACAGATACGCAGTATTTT
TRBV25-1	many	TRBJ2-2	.	CASSEYLAGELFF	TGTGCCAGCAGTGAATATTTGGCCGGGGAGCTGTTTTTT
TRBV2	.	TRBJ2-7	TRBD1	CASQTGVEQYF	TGTGCCAGCCAGACAGGGGTCGAGCAGTACTTC
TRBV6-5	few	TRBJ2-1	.	CASSYTGRAGNEQFF	TGTGCCAGCAGTTACACAGGGAGGGCCGGCAATGAGCAGTTCTTC
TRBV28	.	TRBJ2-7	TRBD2	CASSLVQGPGGYEQYF	TGTGCCAGCAGTTTAGTGCAGGGCCCGGGGGGCTACGAGCAGTACTTC
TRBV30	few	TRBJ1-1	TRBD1	CAWNTGGSIMNTEAFF	TGTGCCTGGAACACAGGGGGTTCCATCATGAACACTGAAGCTTTCTTT
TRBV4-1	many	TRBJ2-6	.	CASSPTGYGGANVLTF	TGCGCCAGCAGCCCTACAGGGTACGGTGGGGCCAACGTCCTGACTTTC
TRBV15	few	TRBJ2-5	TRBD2	CATGSGAYQETQHF	TGTGCCACCGGCAGCGGGGCGTACCAAGAGACCCAGCACTTC
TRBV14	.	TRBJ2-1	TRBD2	CASSQGGTSGYNEQFF	TGTGCCAGCAGCCAAGGGGGGACTAGCGGTTACAATGAGCAGTTCTTC
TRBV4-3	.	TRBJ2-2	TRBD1	CASSQDSSGGAWTGELFF	TGCGCCAGCAGCCAAGATTCTTCAGGGGGTGCGTGGACCGGGGAGCTGTTTTTT
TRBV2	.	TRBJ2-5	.	CASSEIEETQCF	TGTGCCAGCAGTGAAATAGAAGAGACCCAGTGCTTC
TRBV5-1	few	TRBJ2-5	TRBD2	CASSSTSGWEETQYF	TGCGCCAGCAGCTCTACTAGCGGGTGGGAAGAGACCCAGTACTTC
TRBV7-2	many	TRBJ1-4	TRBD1	CASSRTGVVGEKLFF	TGTGCCAGCAGTCGGACAGGGGTGGTTGGGGAAAAACTGTTTTTT
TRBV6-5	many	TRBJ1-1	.	CASSSGTEAFF	TGTGCCAGCAGCTCGGGGACTGAAGCTTTCTTT
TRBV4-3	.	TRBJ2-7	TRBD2	CASSQDSAPSGSYEQYF	TGCGCCAGCAGCCAAGATTCCGCCCCTAGCGGGAGCTACGAGCAGTACTTC
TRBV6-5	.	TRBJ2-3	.	CASSYGRVIDTRYF	TGTGCCAGCAGTTACGGACGAGTAATAGATACGCGGTATTTT
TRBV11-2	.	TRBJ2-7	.	CASSLDLGHYEQYF	TGTGCTAGCAGCTTGGATCTGGGTCACTACGAGCAGTACTTC
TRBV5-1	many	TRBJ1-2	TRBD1	CASSPRGPNYGYTF	TGCGCCAGCAGCCCCAGGGGGCCCAACTATGGCTACACCTTC
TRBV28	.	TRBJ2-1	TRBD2	CASSFLDGGEQFF	TGTGCCAGCAGTTTTTTGGACGGGGGGGAGCAGTTCTTC
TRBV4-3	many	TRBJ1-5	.	CASSQDGGQPQHF	TGCGCCAGCAGCCAAGATGGCGGTCAGCCCCAGCATTTT
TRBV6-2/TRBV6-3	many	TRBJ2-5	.	CASSPLRDQQETQYF	TGTGCCAGCAGTCCTCTAAGGGACCAACAAGAGACCCAGTACTTC
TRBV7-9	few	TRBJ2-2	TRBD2	CASSLGLATAGELFF	TGTGCCAGCAGCCTGGGACTAGCGACGGCCGGGGAGCTGTTTTTT
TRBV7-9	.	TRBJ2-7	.	CASGPQGYEQYF	TGTGCCAGCGGACCACAGGGCTACGAGCAGTACTTC
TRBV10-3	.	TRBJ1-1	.	CAISEVKNTEAFF	TGTGCCATCAGTGAGGTAAAGAACACTGAAGCTTTCTTT
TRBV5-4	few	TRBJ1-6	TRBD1	CASGDRDSYNSPLHF	TGTGCCAGCGGTGACAGGGACTCCTATAATTCACCCCTCCACTTT
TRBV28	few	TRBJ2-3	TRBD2	CASSSRTSGATDTQYF	TGTGCCAGCAGTTCCCGGACTAGCGGGGCCACAGATACGCAGTATTTT
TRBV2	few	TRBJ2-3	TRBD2	CASSRGISSGSWAADTQYF	TGTGCCAGCAGTCGCGGGATCTCCAGCGGGAGTTGGGCGGCAGATACGCAGTATTTT
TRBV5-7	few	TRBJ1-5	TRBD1	CASSLVRRDRAYQPQHF	TGTGCCAGCAGCTTGGTTCGCCGGGACAGGGCGTATCAGCCCCAGCATTTT
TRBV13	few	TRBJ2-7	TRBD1	CASSGTGVEQYF	TGTGCCAGCTCAGGGACAGGGGTCGAGCAGTACTTC
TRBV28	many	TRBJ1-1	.	CASSLSLQGQAFF	TGTGCCAGCAGTTTATCCCTACAGGGTCAAGCTTTCTTT
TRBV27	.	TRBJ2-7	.	CASSLKPAYEQYF	TGTGCCAGCAGTTTAAAGCCGGCCTACGAGCAGTACTTC
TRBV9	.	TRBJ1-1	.	CVSSVSFGDAEAFF	TGTGTCAGCAGCGTCTCCTTTGGGGACGCTGAAGCTTTCTTT
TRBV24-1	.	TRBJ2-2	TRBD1	CATIHPGQGNTGELFF	TGTGCCACCATTCATCCGGGACAGGGGAACACCGGGGAGCTGTTTTTT
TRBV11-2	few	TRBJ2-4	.	CASSLDLGNIQYF	TGTGCCAGCAGCTTAGATCTGGGAAACATTCAGTACTTC
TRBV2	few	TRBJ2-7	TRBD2	CASSYTLLREVYEQYF	TGTGCCAGCAGTTATACCTTGCTCCGGGAGGTCTACGAGCAGTACTTC
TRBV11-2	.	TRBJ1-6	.	CARSLRDGASYNSPLHF	TGTGCCAGAAGTTTAAGGGATGGGGCTTCGTATAATTCACCCCTCCACTTT
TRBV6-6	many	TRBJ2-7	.	CASSYSGSQGGEQYF	TGTGCCAGCAGTTACTCGGGTAGCCAGGGCGGCGAGCAGTACTTC
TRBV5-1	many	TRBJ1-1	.	CASSFGGVEAFF	TGCGCCAGCAGCTTTGGGGGGGTTGAAGCTTTCTTT
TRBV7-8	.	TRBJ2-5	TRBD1	CASSLALGQGAGETQYF	TGTGCCAGCAGCTTAGCGCTTGGGCAGGGGGCGGGAGAGACCCAGTACTTC